The 21 T cell receptor beta chains below come from one sample, sequenced in a study of cytomegalovirus exposure and HLA in healthy donors. In the PCR, 60 Vbeta and 13 Jbeta primers were used. The table came from immunoSEQ multiplex PCR; TCRdb's copy has only in-frame clones and leaves some out. Among tens of thousands of clones listed, roughly 80% were seen once. Sequencing used PBMCs. These receptors were collected from a young woman in good health and CMV-seronegative.

The chain joins TRBV10-3 to TRBJ2-3; 12 positions match TRBD2. V shed 6 bases and J 2 bases; nucleotides not matched to a gene: 6. The CDR3 spans 16 residues. Germline-derived CDR1 and CDR2 are ENHRY and SYGVKD. This chain's CDR3 is CAISRTSGTHTDTQYF. CDR3 nucleotides: TGTGCCATCAGCCGGACTAGCGGGACCCACACAGATACGCAGTATTTT.

This clone was counted once. V and J are TRBV12-5 and TRBJ1-2; D remains unclear. Trimming shortened V by 0 bases and J by 3 bases, and 14 bases separated the two germline ends. The CDR3 contains 16 residues. Germline V lookup: CDR1 LGHNT, CDR2 FRNRAP. Here the CDR3 reads CASGLVLRQADYGYTF. The CDR3 bases are TGTGCTAGTGGTTTGGTACTTAGACAAGCCGACTATGGCTACACCTTC. Full variable domain (missing parts from reference TRBV12-5 and TRBJ1-2): DARVTQTPRHKVTEMGQEVTMRCQPILGHNTVFWYRQTMMQGLELLAYFRNRAPLDDSGMPKDRFSAEMPDATLATLKIQPSEPRDSAVYFCASGLVLRQADYGYTFGSGTRLTVV.

The chain is built from TRBV7-3 and TRBJ2-1; 9 bases agree with TRBD2. Germline CDR1 is SGHTA and CDR2 is FQGTGA. Losses at the gene ends were 8 bases for V and 7 bases for J; bases not matched to a gene: 9. The CDR3 extends over 14 amino acids. The DNA for the CDR3 is TGTGCCAGCTCATTAGCGGGAGTTGGGAATGAGCAGTTCTTC. Translating it yields CASSLAGVGNEQFF.

As concerns this clone: The junction differs from germline at one of its ends, possibly a read error. The chain links TRBV7-9 to TRBJ1-2; 9 bases match TRBD1. Germline CDR1 is SEHNR and CDR2 is FQNEAQ (reference sequence). The CDR3 covers 14 residues. The CDR3 here is CSSSNRDRVYGYTF. In DNA, the CDR3 is TGTTCCAGCAGCAACCGGGACAGGGTCTATGGCTACACCTTC. The entire variable domain, with the rest obtained from reference TRBV7-9 and TRBJ1-2, is as follows: DTGVSQNPRHKITKRGQNVTFRCDPISEHNRLYWYRQTLGQGPEFLTYFQNEAQLEKSRLLSDRFSAERPKGSFSTLEIQRTEQGDSAMYLCSSSNRDRVYGYTFGSGTRLTVV.

The V call is TRBV30, the J call TRBJ1-1; a weak D match, TRBD1 (6 bases). The CDR3 totals 14 residues. CDR1 and CDR2 from the germline V gene are GTSNPN and SVGIG (reference sequence). Trimming took 5 bases from V and 5 from J, leaving 18 bases between them. CDR3 loop: CAWGNTGSRTEAFF. As DNA, the CDR3 is TGTGCCTGGGGAAACACAGGGTCGAGGACTGAAGCTTTCTTT.

This clone was detected only once. The rearrangement links TRBV4-3 to TRBJ1-1; 8 nucleotides match TRBD1. Germline V gene sequence: CDR1 LGHNA, CDR2 YSLEER. The junction had 7 bases not matched to a gene; V was cut back by 0 bases and J by 10 bases. The CDR3 sequence is 14 residues long. Here the CDR3 reads CASSQDARTGRAFF. The CDR3 DNA sequence: TGCGCCAGCAGCCAAGACGCTAGGACAGGGCGAGCTTTCTTT.

This clone was observed a handful of times. V is TRBV9 and J is TRBJ2-5; TRBD1 is a possible D gene (5 bases). This CDR3 has 14 amino acids. Germline V gene data show CDR1 as SGDLS and CDR2 as YYNGEE. V lost 4 bases, J lost 1 base, and 11 bases lay in between. The DNA for the CDR3 is TGTGCCAGCAGCTTTGGGGCAGGCCAAGAGACCCAGTACTTC. This translates into CASSFGAGQETQYF.

This chain uses TRBV19 with TRBJ2-1; TRBD2 agrees at 9 bases. The CDR3 is made up of 15 amino acids. Germline V gives CDR1 LNHDA, CDR2 SQIVND (reference sequence). J was trimmed by 5 bases and V by 6 bases; bases with no gene match: 8. This CDR3 is CASRLAGTVDNEQFF. The CDR3 DNA sequence: TGTGCCAGTAGGCTAGCGGGGACTGTGGACAATGAGCAGTTCTTC.

The rearrangement links TRBV11-3 to TRBJ2-1; a possible D gene is TRBD2 (6 bases). The ends were cut back, 5 bases at V and 2 bases at J, with 28 bases in the middle. The CDR3 covers 20 residues. Germline V gene lookup returns CDR1 SGHNT and CDR2 YENEEA. CDR3 nucleotides: TGTGCCAGCAGCCAAATACGTTACTATAAAGGGAGGCCTGCCTACAATGAGCAGTTCTTC. Translating it yields CASSQIRYYKGRPAYNEQFF. The complete variable domain, with remaining parts taken from reference TRBV11-3 and TRBJ2-1, reads EAGVVQSPRYKIIEKKQPVAFWCNPISGHNTLYWYLQNLGQGPELLIRYENEEAVDDSQLPKDRFSAERLKGVDSTLKIQPAELGDSAVYLCASSQIRYYKGRPAYNEQFFGPGTRLTVL.

This chain uses TRBV7-9 with TRBJ1-2, with a possible D match to TRBD1 (6 bases). Between the trimmed V and J ends, which lost 5 bases and 2 bases, there was a span of 9 bases. There are 13 residues in the CDR3. Germline CDR1 reads SEHNR; CDR2 reads FQNEAQ (reference sequence). CDR3 DNA sequence: TGTGCCAGCAGCCCCGGACAGAACTATGGCTACACCTTC. This gives the protein CASSPGQNYGYTF.

V and J are TRBV9 and TRBJ2-5; 8 positions agree with TRBD2. This CDR3 spans 14 amino acids. CDR1 is SGDLS, CDR2 YYNGEE, per germline. Trimming at V came to 0 bases and at J to 2 bases, leaving 0 bases not matched to a gene. The CDR3 nucleotides are TGTGCCAGCAGCGTAGCGGGGGGGCAAGAGACCCAGTACTTC. Residues: CASSVAGGQETQYF.

V and J are TRBV30 and TRBJ2-1; a weak D match, TRBD1 (5 bases). Trimming removed 4 bases from V and 3 bases from J, with 16 bases in between. Germline CDR1 GTSNPN, CDR2 SVGIG (reference sequence). CDR3 length: 15 amino acids. CDR3 residues: CAWTQGADLYNEQFF. CDR3 DNA sequence: TGTGCCTGGACCCAAGGGGCAGATCTCTACAATGAGCAGTTCTTC.

The rearrangement joins TRBV5-1 to TRBJ2-7; perhaps TRBD2 as D (5 bases). This CDR3 has 13 amino acids. The V end lost 9 bases, the J end lost 3 bases, and 16 bases lay between the germline ends. Germline V gives CDR1 SGHRS, CDR2 YFSETQ. CDR3 amino acids: CATAAGPLYEQYF. CDR3 DNA sequence: TGCGCCACCGCGGCGGGCCCCCTCTACGAGCAGTACTTC.

This clone was counted only a few times. The chain combines TRBV6-1 with TRBJ1-1, with no clear D. CDR1 MNHNS and CDR2 SASEGT come from the germline V gene. The CDR3 length is 14 residues. The V end was cut by 5 bases, the J end by 2 bases, with 12 bases between. Here the CDR3 reads CASSMSQTNTEAFF. The DNA of the CDR3 is TGTGCCAGCAGTATGAGTCAGACAAACACTGAAGCTTTCTTT.

V usage is TRBV4-1 and J usage is TRBJ1-3; D remains unclear. Trimming pared 0 bases from V and 7 bases from J, leaving 4 bases between. CDR3 size: 12 residues. Germline V CDR1 and CDR2: MGHRA, YSYEKL. As DNA, the CDR3 is TGCGCCAGCAGCCAAGAGGGCAACACCATATATTTT. Amino acids: CASSQEGNTIYF.

The chain employs TRBV14 and TRBJ1-1; D might be TRBD1 (6 bases). CDR1 is SGHDN and CDR2 is FVKESK in the germline V gene. The CDR3 runs to 13 residues. Trimming stripped 4 bases from V and 4 bases from J, with 10 bases between. The DNA of the CDR3 is TGTGCCAGCAGCCTACAGGGTTTCACTGAAGCTTTCTTT. Its protein is CASSLQGFTEAFF.

The rearrangement links TRBV4-1 to TRBJ2-3, with 16 bases matching TRBD2. Germline lookup yields CDR1 MGHRA and CDR2 YSYEKL. Losses at the gene ends were 4 bases for V and 2 bases for J; bases not matched to a gene: 12. The CDR3 consists of 20 residues. In nucleotides, the CDR3 is TGCGCCAGCAGCCTCAATCCGGGGACTAGCGGGGGGGCAGCCACAGATACGCAGTATTTT. This gives the protein CASSLNPGTSGGAATDTQYF.

This sequence joins TRBV6-6 and TRBJ1-1; D is possibly TRBD1 (6 bases). Germline V lookup: CDR1 MNHNY, CDR2 SVGAGI (reference sequence). Trimming stripped 5 bases from V and 1 base from J, with 8 bases between. This CDR3 is built from 13 residues. The CDR3 coding sequence is TGTGCCAGCAGTCTAGGGGGGAACACTGAAGCTTTCTTT. This translates into CASSLGGNTEAFF.

The rearrangement joins TRBV9 to TRBJ2-5; 8 nucleotides line up with TRBD1. The V segment lost 3 bases and the J segment 5 bases; nucleotides outside the gene matches: 3. Germline lookup yields CDR1 SGDLS and CDR2 YYNGEE. The CDR3 sequence is 13 residues long. As DNA, the CDR3 is TGTGCCAGCAGCGCGGACAGGGTTGAGACCCAGTACTTC. Encoded protein: CASSADRVETQYF.

The count of this clone is one. This chain connects TRBV5-3 to TRBJ2-6; D is unresolved. TRBV5-3 is an ORF, and what it does is uncertain. V was shortened by 8 bases and J by 0 bases, with 9 bases between the two germline ends. The CDR3 runs 14 residues. Here the CDR3 DNA reads TGTGCCAGGGAGACCCTCTCTGGGGCCAACGTCCTGACTTTC. Amino acid sequence: CARETLSGANVLTF.

The chain has TRBV14 and TRBJ1-2, with D perhaps matching TRBD1 (5 bases). The V gene lost 0 bases and the J gene lost 8 bases, with 10 bases spanning the gap. CDR3 length: 13 residues. The germline CDR1 and CDR2 sequences are SGHDN and FVKESK. CDR3 protein: CASSQDWRGGYTF. DNA for the CDR3: TGTGCCAGCAGCCAAGATTGGCGGGGCGGCTACACCTTC.